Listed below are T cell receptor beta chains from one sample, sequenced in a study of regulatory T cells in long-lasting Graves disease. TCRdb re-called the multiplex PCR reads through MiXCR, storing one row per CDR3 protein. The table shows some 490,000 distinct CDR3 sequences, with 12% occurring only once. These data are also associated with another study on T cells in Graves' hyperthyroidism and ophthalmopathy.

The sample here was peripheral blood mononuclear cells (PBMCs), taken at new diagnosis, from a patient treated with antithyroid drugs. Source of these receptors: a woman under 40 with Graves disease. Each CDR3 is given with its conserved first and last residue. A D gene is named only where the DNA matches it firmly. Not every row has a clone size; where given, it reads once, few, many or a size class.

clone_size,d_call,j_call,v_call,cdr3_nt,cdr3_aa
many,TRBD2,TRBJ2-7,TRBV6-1,TGTGCCAGCAGAGTCGATTTAGCGGGAAACTACGAGCAGTACTTC,CASRVDLAGNYEQYF
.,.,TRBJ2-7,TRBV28,TGTGCCAGCAGTTTGAGCCTAGCAGCCGAGCAGTACTTC,CASSLSLAAEQYF
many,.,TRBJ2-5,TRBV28,TGTGCCAGCAGCCCAAGGTTCCCCTTTAAGGAGACCCAGTACTTC,CASSPRFPFKETQYF
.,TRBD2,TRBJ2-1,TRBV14,TGTGCCAGCAGCCAAGATTGGGCGGGAGCCCCCCCCTACAATGAGCAGTTCTTC,CASSQDWAGAPPYNEQFF
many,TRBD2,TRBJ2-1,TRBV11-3,TGTGCCAGCAGCTTAGCATCAGGTGCGGGAGGGTCAAACAATGAGCAGTTCTTC,CASSLASGAGGSNNEQFF
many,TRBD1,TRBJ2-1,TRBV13,TGTGCCAGCAGCTTGACAGGGGAGAGGGACAATGAGCAGTTCTTC,CASSLTGERDNEQFF
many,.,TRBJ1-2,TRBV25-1,TGTGCCAGCAGTGGATGGGAGGCGGGCTATGGCTACACCTTC,CASSGWEAGYGYTF
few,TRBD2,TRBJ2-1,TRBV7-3,TGTGCCAGCAGCTTAAGTCTAGCGGGAGTGGATGAGCAGTTCTTC,CASSLSLAGVDEQFF
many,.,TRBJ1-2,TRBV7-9,TGTGCCAGCAGCTGGGGCAGATCCACCGCTGGATATGGCTACACCTTC,CASSWGRSTAGYGYTF
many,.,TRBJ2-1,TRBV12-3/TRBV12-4,TGTGCCAGCAGTCTTAACAATGAGCAGTTCTTC,CASSLNNEQFF
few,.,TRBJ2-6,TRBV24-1,TGTGCCACCGGGGGCACAGGTGAGGCCAACGTCCTGACTTTC,CATGGTGEANVLTF
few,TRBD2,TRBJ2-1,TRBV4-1,TGCGCCAGCAGCCAACTGCGGGGGGAGCAGTTCTTC,CASSQLRGEQFF
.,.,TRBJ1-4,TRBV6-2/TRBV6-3,TGTGCCAGCAGTTATGTAGTAGAAAAACTGTTTTTT,CASSYVVEKLFF
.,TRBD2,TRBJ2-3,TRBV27,TGTGCCAGCAGTTCATACGGAAGAATAGCGGGAGGGCCTGTAAGCACAGATACGCAGTATTTT,CASSSYGRIAGGPVSTDTQYF
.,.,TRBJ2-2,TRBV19,TGTGCCAGTAAGGGCGGAGCGAACACCGGGGAGCTGTTTTTT,CASKGGANTGELFF
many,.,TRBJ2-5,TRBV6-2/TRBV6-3,TGTGCCAGCAGTTACTTGGGGGGAGCAGAGGAGACCCAGTACTTC,CASSYLGGAEETQYF
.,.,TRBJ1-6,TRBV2,TGTGCCAGCAGTGAAGAATTAAATTCACCCCTCCACTTT,CASSEELNSPLHF
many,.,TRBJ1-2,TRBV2,TGTGCCAGCAGTGAAACCAGGGGTGCCTATGGCTACACCTTC,CASSETRGAYGYTF
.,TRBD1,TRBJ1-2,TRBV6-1,TGTGCCAGCAGTGGGCGGACAGGGAGTCTCTATGGCTACACCTTC,CASSGRTGSLYGYTF
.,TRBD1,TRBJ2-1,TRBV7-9,TGTGCCAGCAGCCCCGGGACAGGGGAAACGAATGAGCAGTTCTTC,CASSPGTGETNEQFF
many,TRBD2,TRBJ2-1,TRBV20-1,TGCAGTGCTAGACCATTGGGAGCGGGAGGGCGGAATGAGCAGTTCTTC,CSARPLGAGGRNEQFF
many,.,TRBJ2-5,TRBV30,TGTGCCTGGAGATCTAAGGGGGTTCCGACCCAGTACTTC,CAWRSKGVPTQYF
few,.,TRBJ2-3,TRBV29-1,TGCAGCGTGACAGGTCCGAGCGCAGATACGCAGTATTTT,CSVTGPSADTQYF
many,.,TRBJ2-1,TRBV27,TGTGCCAGCAGTCCTGCCTCCTACAATGAGCAGTTCTTC,CASSPASYNEQFF
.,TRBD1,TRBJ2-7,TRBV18,TGTGCCAGCTCGGGGGACAGGAGCTCCTACAAGCAGTACTTC,CASSGDRSSYKQYF
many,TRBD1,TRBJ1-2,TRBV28,TGTGCCAGCAGCAGTACCGGGACAGGGGCGGGTAACTATGGCTACACCTTC,CASSSTGTGAGNYGYTF
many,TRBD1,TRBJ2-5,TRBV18,TGTGCCAGCTCACCCGGGGGACAGGGGAAGACCCAGTACTTC,CASSPGGQGKTQYF
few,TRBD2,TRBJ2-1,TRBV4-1,TGCGCCAGCCAACGACTAGCGGGTTTCAATGAGCAGTTCTTC,CASQRLAGFNEQFF
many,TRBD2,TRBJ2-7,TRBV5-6,TGTGCCAGCAGCTGGACTAGCGGGAGATACGAGCAGTACTTC,CASSWTSGRYEQYF
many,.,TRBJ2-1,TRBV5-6,TGTGCCAGCAGCCCCGGACACGTCCTGTTCTTC,CASSPGHVLFF
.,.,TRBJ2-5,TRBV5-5,TGTGCCAGCAGCTTGGCGTCTGTAGGAGAGACCCAGTACTTC,CASSLASVGETQYF
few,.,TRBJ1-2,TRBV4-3,TGCGCCAGCAGCCAAGATCTGGGGCAGTATGGCTACACCTTC,CASSQDLGQYGYTF
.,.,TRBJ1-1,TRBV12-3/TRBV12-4,TGTGCCAGCGGCGTGGACACTGAAGCTTTCTTT,CASGVDTEAFF
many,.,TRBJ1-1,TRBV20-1,TGCAGTGCTAGGGGCCCCAGTTTGGGGGCTTTCTTT,CSARGPSLGAFF
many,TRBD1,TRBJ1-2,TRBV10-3,TGTGCCATCAGTGGGACAGGGTCCGGCTACACCTTC,CAISGTGSGYTF
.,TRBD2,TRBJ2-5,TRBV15,TGTGCCACCAGCACAGGACTAGCGGGTGTCAAAGAGACCCAGTACTTC,CATSTGLAGVKETQYF
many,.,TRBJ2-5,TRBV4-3,TGCGCCAGCAGCCAAGAATGGAGCGGTCGGGGGGAGACCCAGTACTTC,CASSQEWSGRGETQYF
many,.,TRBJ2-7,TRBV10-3,TGTGCCACTTGGCTTGGCGCCGGGAGAAACTACGAGCAGTACTTC,CATWLGAGRNYEQYF
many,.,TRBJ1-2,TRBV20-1,TGCAGTGCTAGAGTGGGGGACCCTAACTATGGCTACACCTTC,CSARVGDPNYGYTF
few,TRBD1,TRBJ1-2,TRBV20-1,TGCAGTGCTAGAGAGCCAGGGGGCGCGTATGGCTACACCTTC,CSAREPGGAYGYTF
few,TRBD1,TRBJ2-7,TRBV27,TGTGCCAGCAGTTTGGACAGGGCAACCTACGAGCAGTACTTC,CASSLDRATYEQYF
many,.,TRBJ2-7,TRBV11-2,TGTGCCAGCAGCTTAGTGTGGGCCGGGGGCTACGAGCAGTACTTC,CASSLVWAGGYEQYF
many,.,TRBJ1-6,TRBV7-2,TGTGCCAGCAGCTTAAGGGGCAGGGGAGGTTTCGATTCACCCCTCCACTTT,CASSLRGRGGFDSPLHF
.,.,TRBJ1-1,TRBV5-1,TGCGCCAGCAGCTTGGGTGGCAGCTTAAACACTGAAGCTTTCTTT,CASSLGGSLNTEAFF
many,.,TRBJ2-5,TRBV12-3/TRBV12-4,TGTGCCAGCAGTGCCGGACGAGCTACTAAAGAGACCCAGTACTTC,CASSAGRATKETQYF
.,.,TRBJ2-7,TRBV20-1,TGCAGTGCTAGACTGGGGACGGAGGACGAGCAGTACTTC,CSARLGTEDEQYF
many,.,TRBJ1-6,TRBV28,TGTGCCAGCAGCTTAGGAGGCTATAATTCACCCCTCCACTTT,CASSLGGYNSPLHF
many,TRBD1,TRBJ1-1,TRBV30,TGTGCCTTCACAGGGGGCGAAGCTTTCTTT,CAFTGGEAFF
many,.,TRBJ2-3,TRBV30,TGTGCCTGGAGTGTTGGCCGTACTAGCACAGATACGCAGTATTTT,CAWSVGRTSTDTQYF
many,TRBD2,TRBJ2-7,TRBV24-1,TGTGCCACCAGTGATTTGTGGAGAGGAAGGGCTAGCGGGAGTTACGAGCAGTACTTC,CATSDLWRGRASGSYEQYF
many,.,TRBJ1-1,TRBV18,TGTGCCAGCTCACAAAGCGAGGGGACGAACACTGAAGCTTTCTTT,CASSQSEGTNTEAFF
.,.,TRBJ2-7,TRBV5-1,TGCGCCAGCAGCCCTCGGGACGGTCTAGGCGAGCAGTACTTC,CASSPRDGLGEQYF
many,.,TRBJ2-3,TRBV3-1,TGTGCCAGCAGCTTGCACGACAGCCTTAGCACAGATACGCAGTATTTT,CASSLHDSLSTDTQYF
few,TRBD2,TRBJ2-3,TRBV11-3,TGTGCCAGCACCCCCGGGGGGACTGGGACAGATACGCAGTATTTT,CASTPGGTGTDTQYF
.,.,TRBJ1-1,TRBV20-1,TGCAGTGCTAGAGATGCGAGGAACACTGAAGCTTTCTTT,CSARDARNTEAFF
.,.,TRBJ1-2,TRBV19,TGTGCCAGTAGTATATCGGGTCCAAGGCACTATGGCTACACCTTC,CASSISGPRHYGYTF
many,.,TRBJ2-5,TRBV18,TGTGCCAGCTCACCACGACCAGGCCAAGAGACCCAGTACTTC,CASSPRPGQETQYF
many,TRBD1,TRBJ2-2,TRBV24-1,TGTGCCACCAGTGATTACGGGACAGGGGACACCGGGGAGCTGTTTTTT,CATSDYGTGDTGELFF
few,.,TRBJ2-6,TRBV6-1,TGTGCCAGCAGTGCTACCGCCGGGACAACTGGGGCCAACGTCCTGACTTTC,CASSATAGTTGANVLTF